Below, 4 T cell receptor beta chains from the same sample are listed, as sequenced in a study of T cell changes during pregnancy in multiple sclerosis (dated by TCRdb to the late 2010s). The receptor library was made with the immunoSEQ multiplex PCR assay. TCRdb's version of the immuneACCESS table is confined to in-frame rearrangements and falls short of the full clone set. An unresolved V gene accounts for under half of the shortfall where checked; the remainder is of unknown origin. This sample is represented by roughly 100,000 clones; about nine tenths of them were singletons. In total, the top ten clones hold approximately 0.8% of the sample. The sample consisted of peripheral blood, taken in the second trimester of pregnancy. The receptors stem from a female donor in good health, enrolled as a control in a pregnancy study.

This clone was seen only once. The chain carries TRBV4-1 and TRBJ2-1; perhaps TRBD2 as D (5 bases). CDR1 and CDR2 (germline): MGHRA, YSYEKL. CDR3 length: 12 residues. The V and J ends lost 5 bases and 5 bases respectively, with 7 bases between them. CDR3 coding DNA: TGCGCCAGCAGCTCACTAGACAATGAGCAGTTCTTC. It encodes CASSSLDNEQFF.

The chain is built from TRBV28 and TRBJ2-7, with 11 bases matching TRBD2. This CDR3 is 16 amino acids long. With 7 bases clipped from V and 4 bases from J, the junction kept 12 bases outside the gene matches. In germline, CDR1 is MDHEN, CDR2 SYDVKM. The chain's CDR3 is CASTIALAGVAYEQYF. The CDR3 nucleotides read TGTGCCAGCACCATAGCACTAGCGGGAGTAGCTTACGAGCAGTACTTC.

This sequence joins TRBV21-1 and TRBJ1-5. TRBV21-1 is annotated as a pseudogene. The CDR3 sequence is 15 residues long. The CDR3 reads CASSQGREGNQPQHF. CDR3 sequence (DNA): TGTGCCAGCAGTCAGGGGAGGGAAGGCAATCAGCCCCAGCATTTT.

The chain is built from TRBV6-1 and TRBJ1-1; 7 nucleotides agree with TRBD1. The CDR3 totals 15 residues. Germline V gene lookup returns CDR1 MNHNS and CDR2 SASEGT. J gave up 1 base and V 6 bases, and 8 bases lay outside the gene matches. The CDR3 spells CASSIQGIKNTEAFF. The DNA for the CDR3 is TGTGCCAGCAGCATACAGGGGATAAAGAACACTGAAGCTTTCTTT.